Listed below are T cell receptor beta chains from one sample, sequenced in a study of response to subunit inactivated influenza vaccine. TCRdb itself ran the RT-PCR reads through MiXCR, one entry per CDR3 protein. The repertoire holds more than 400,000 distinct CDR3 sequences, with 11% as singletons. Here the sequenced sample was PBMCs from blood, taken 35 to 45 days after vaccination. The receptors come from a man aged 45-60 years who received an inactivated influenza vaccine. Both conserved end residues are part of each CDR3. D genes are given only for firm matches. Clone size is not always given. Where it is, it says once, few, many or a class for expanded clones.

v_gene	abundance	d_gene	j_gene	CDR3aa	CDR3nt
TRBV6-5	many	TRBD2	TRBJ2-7	CASSYSIPSGRAGIDEQYF	TGTGCCAGCAGTTACTCGATACCTAGCGGGAGGGCCGGCATCGACGAGCAGTACTTC
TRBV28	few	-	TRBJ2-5	CASSPRDGQETQYF	TGTGCCAGCAGTCCACGAGACGGACAAGAGACCCAGTACTTC
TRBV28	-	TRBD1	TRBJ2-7	CASSSWDRSREQYF	TGTGCCAGCAGCTCGTGGGACAGGTCTCGCGAGCAGTACTTC
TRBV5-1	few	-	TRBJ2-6	CASSLTLGGANVLTF	TGCGCCAGCAGCTTAACTCTAGGTGGGGCCAACGTCCTGACTTTC
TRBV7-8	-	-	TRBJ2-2	CASSLKRGPGELFF	TGTGCCAGCAGCTTAAAAAGGGGCCCCGGGGAGCTGTTTTTT
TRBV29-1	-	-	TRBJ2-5	CSVLSLGETQYF	TGCAGCGTCTTATCCCTCGGAGAGACCCAGTACTTC
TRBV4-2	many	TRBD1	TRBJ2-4	CASSQPQGAIQNIQYF	TGTGCCAGCAGCCAACCACAGGGGGCTATACAAAACATTCAGTACTTC
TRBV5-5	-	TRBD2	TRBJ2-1	CASSSLRGNNEQFF	TGTGCCAGCAGCTCATTGCGGGGGAACAATGAGCAGTTCTTC
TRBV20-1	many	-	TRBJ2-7	CSAGWFGAWDEQYF	TGCAGTGCTGGGTGGTTTGGGGCTTGGGACGAGCAGTACTTC
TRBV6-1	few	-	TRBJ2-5	CASSDIGSHRVRETQYF	TGTGCCAGCAGTGACATCGGATCACATCGCGTTCGAGAGACCCAGTACTTC
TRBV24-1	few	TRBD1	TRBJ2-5	CATSDPKTGEETQYF	TGTGCCACCAGTGATCCAAAGACAGGGGAAGAGACCCAGTACTTC
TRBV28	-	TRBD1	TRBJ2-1	CASSAPGTGDNEQFF	TGTGCCAGCAGTGCCCCCGGGACAGGGGACAATGAGCAGTTCTTC
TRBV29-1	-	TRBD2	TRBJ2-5	CSVGASGTHETQYF	TGCAGCGTTGGAGCTAGCGGGACCCACGAGACCCAGTACTTC
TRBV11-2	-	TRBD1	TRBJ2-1	CASSLVRGQGYNEQFF	TGTGCCAGCAGCTTAGTCCGGGGACAGGGCTACAATGAGCAGTTCTTC
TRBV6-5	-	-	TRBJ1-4	CASSYRGGGEKLFF	TGTGCCAGCAGTTACAGGGGAGGCGGTGAAAAACTGTTTTTT
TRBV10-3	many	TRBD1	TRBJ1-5	CAISGGQAGQPQHF	TGTGCCATCAGTGGAGGACAGGCCGGCCAGCCCCAGCATTTT
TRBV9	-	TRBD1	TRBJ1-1	CASSDQGGAYTEAFF	TGTGCCAGCAGCGACCAAGGGGGCGCTTACACTGAAGCTTTCTTT
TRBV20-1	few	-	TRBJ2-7	CSARVVREQYF	TGCAGTGCCAGGGTTGTGCGCGAGCAGTACTTC
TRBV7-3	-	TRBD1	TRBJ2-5	CASSLTSGQGRETQYF	TGTGCCAGCAGCTTAACATCGGGACAGGGAAGAGAGACCCAGTACTTC
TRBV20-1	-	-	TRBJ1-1	CSGRGTAMNTEAFF	TGCAGTGGGAGGGGAACAGCCATGAACACTGAAGCTTTCTTT
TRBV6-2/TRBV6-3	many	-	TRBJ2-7	CASSTWGSGTSYEQYF	TGTGCCAGCAGTACCTGGGGGAGCGGGACATCCTACGAGCAGTACTTC
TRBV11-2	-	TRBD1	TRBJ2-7	CASRATGGSYEQYF	TGTGCCAGCAGAGCCACAGGGGGCTCCTACGAGCAGTACTTC
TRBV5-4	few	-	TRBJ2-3	CASSAFVGTDTQYF	TGTGCCAGCAGCGCCTTTGTGGGTACAGATACGCAGTATTTT
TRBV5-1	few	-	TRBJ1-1	CASSLERGAFF	TGCGCCAGCAGCTTGGAGAGGGGCGCTTTCTTT
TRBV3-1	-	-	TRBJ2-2	CASSQRGRNTGELFF	TGTGCCAGCAGCCAAAGGGGCAGAAACACCGGGGAGCTGTTTTTT
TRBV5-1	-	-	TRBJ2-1	CASSFQRNEQFF	TGCGCCAGCAGCTTCCAACGTAATGAGCAGTTCTTC
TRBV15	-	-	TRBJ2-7	CATSIRDIAYEQYF	TGTGCCACCAGCATAAGGGACATCGCCTACGAGCAGTACTTC
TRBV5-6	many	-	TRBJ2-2	CASSLELGLPGELFF	TGTGCCAGCAGCTTGGAACTAGGACTTCCCGGGGAGCTGTTTTTT
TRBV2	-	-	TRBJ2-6	CASSAQSSGANVLTF	TGTGCCAGCAGCGCACAGAGCTCTGGGGCCAACGTCCTGACTTTC
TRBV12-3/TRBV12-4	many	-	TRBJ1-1	CASSQVMNTEAFF	TGTGCCAGCTCGCAGGTCATGAACACTGAAGCTTTCTTT
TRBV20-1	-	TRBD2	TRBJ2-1	CSASLIEGLVGGGAGNEQFF	TGCAGCGCCTCGCTAATCGAAGGTTTGGTTGGCGGGGGGGCCGGGAATGAGCAGTTCTTC
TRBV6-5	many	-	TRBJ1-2	CASSYSGGTVGGYTF	TGTGCCAGCAGTTACTCGGGGGGGACCGTGGGTGGCTACACCTTC
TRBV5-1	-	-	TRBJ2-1	CASSFQLEAEQFF	TGCGCCAGCAGCTTCCAATTAGAGGCTGAGCAGTTCTTC
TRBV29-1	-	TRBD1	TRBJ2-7	CSAADRAASYEQYF	TGCAGCGCAGCGGACAGGGCGGCCTCCTACGAGCAGTACTTC
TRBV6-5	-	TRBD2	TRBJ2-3	CASRYERGSSDTQYF	TGTGCCAGCAGATACGAGCGGGGATCCTCAGATACGCAGTATTTT
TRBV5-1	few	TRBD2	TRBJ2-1	CASSLFSSGVDNEQFF	TGCGCCAGCAGCTTGTTTTCTAGCGGGGTTGACAATGAGCAGTTCTTC
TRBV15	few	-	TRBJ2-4	CATSRSGEWLAKNIQYF	TGTGCCACCAGCAGGTCGGGAGAATGGCTAGCCAAAAACATTCAGTACTTC
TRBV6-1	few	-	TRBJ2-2	CASSERGDTGELFF	TGTGCCAGCAGTGAAAGGGGGGACACCGGGGAGCTGTTTTTT
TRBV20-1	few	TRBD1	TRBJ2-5	CSARLHTGQGQETQYF	TGCAGTGCTAGACTACACACGGGACAGGGCCAAGAGACCCAGTACTTC
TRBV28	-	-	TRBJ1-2	CASSFKGNGYTF	TGTGCCAGCAGTTTTAAAGGGAATGGCTACACCTTC
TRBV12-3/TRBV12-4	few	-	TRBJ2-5	CASSLEDQETQYF	TGTGCCAGCAGTTTAGAGGACCAAGAGACCCAGTACTTC
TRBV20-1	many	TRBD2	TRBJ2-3	CSADRDYTSTDTQYF	TGCAGTGCGGACCGGGACTATACTAGCACAGATACGCAGTATTTT
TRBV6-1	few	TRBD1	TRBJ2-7	CASNTGVNWYEQYF	TGTGCCAGCAACACAGGGGTTAATTGGTACGAGCAGTACTTC
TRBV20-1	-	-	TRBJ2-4	CSATDPTGTGAQYF	TGCAGTGCTACCGATCCTACAGGGACGGGAGCTCAGTACTTC
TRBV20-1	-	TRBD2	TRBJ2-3	CSAMNLREGRTDTQYF	TGCAGTGCTATGAACTTGCGGGAGGGCCGCACAGATACGCAGTATTTT
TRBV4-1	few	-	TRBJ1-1	CASSQVGKGLTEAFF	TGCGCCAGCAGCCAAGTAGGGAAGGGTTTGACTGAAGCTTTCTTT
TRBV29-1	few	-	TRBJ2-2	CSVAGLRNTGELFF	TGCAGCGTTGCAGGATTACGGAACACCGGGGAGCTGTTTTTT
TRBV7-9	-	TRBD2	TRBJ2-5	CASSLGGADLFAETQYF	TGTGCCAGCAGCCTCGGGGGGGCAGATCTATTCGCTGAGACCCAGTACTTC